Below are 27 T cell receptor beta chains sequenced from a single sample in a study of cytomegalovirus exposure and HLA in healthy donors. Clones were read by immunoSEQ multiplex PCR, and TCRdb kept only the in-frame ones, dropping some. The sample includes 100,000 to 130,000 clones, nearly 97% of them seen just once. Specimen: PBMCs. The receptor source for this set is a woman under 30 in good health and CMV-seronegative.

The chain carries TRBV19 and TRBJ2-2, with 8 bases fitting TRBD1. Germline CDR1 and CDR2: LNHDA and SQIVND (reference sequence). The CDR3 totals 15 residues. V shed 5 bases, J shed 5 bases, and the junction held 7 bases outside the gene matches. CDR3: CASSPRQGKTGELFF. The CDR3 coding sequence is TGTGCCAGTAGTCCGCGACAGGGGAAGACCGGGGAGCTGTTTTTT.

As DNA, the CDR3 is TGTGCCAGCAGTTACCAGGGACTCCACAATGAGCAGTTCTTC. This translates into CASSYQGLHNEQFF. The chain combines TRBV6-5 with TRBJ2-1; D possibly corresponds to TRBD2 (6 bases). Germline V lookup: CDR1 MNHEY, CDR2 SVGAGI. The CDR3 totals 14 residues. With 2 bases removed from V and 5 bases from J, the gap between germline ends came to 10 bases.

This clone was found once. The V call is TRBV27, the J call TRBJ2-7; TRBD1 is a possible D gene (6 bases). V lost 5 bases and J lost 5, with 22 bases in between. This CDR3 region has 16 residues. Germline loops: CDR1 MNHEY, CDR2 SMNVEV (reference sequence). The CDR3 region is CASSPTGLPGAHEQYF. The CDR3 bases are TGTGCCAGCAGTCCAACCGGGCTCCCAGGGGCCCACGAGCAGTACTTC.

The V and J genes are TRBV7-2 and TRBJ2-1; TRBD2 matches 9 bases. The length of the CDR3 is 19 residues. Germline V gene sequence: CDR1 SGHTA, CDR2 FQGNSA. The V segment lost 3 bases and the J segment 3 bases; nucleotides outside the gene matches: 15. The DNA of the CDR3 is TGTGCCAGCAGCTTTGCCGCGGGGGGGAGCGGGGGCCGCTACAATGAGCAGTTCTTC. It codes for CASSFAAGGSGGRYNEQFF.

V is TRBV6-1 and J is TRBJ2-7; 8 bases fit TRBD2. Germline loops: CDR1 MNHNS, CDR2 SASEGT. The length of the CDR3 is 17 residues. The V gene end was trimmed by 0 bases and the J gene end by 3 bases; junction bases not matched to a gene: 10. CDR3 loop: CASSEARWAGGIYEQYF. The CDR3 DNA is TGTGCCAGCAGTGAAGCGAGGTGGGCGGGGGGCATCTACGAGCAGTACTTC.

The chain carries TRBV4-2 and TRBJ2-7; TRBD2 is a possible D gene (7 bases). The CDR3 consists of 16 residues. Between the trimmed V and J ends, which lost 0 bases and 1 base, there was a span of 13 bases. The V gene's germline CDR1 is LGHNA and CDR2 YNFKEQ. Here the CDR3 DNA reads TGTGCCAGCAGCCAAGACGAAGGGGGGGGGTCCTACGAGCAGTACTTC. This sequence encodes CASSQDEGGGSYEQYF.

The gene calls are TRBV10-2 and TRBJ2-7; 7 bases align to TRBD2. CDR1 is WSHSY and CDR2 is SAAADI in the germline V gene. The CDR3 loop spans 15 amino acids. Unmatched junction bases numbered 19, after V lost 5 bases and J lost 12 bases. The CDR3 is CASSRTGGTPDWVYF. In DNA form, the CDR3 reads TGCGCCAGCAGTAGAACCGGGGGGACTCCGGATTGGGTGTACTTC.

This chain uses TRBV7-2 with TRBJ1-3; D is undetermined. Germline V gene sequence: CDR1 SGHTA, CDR2 FQGNSA. The V end lost 1 base, the J end lost 2 bases, and 9 bases lay between the germline ends. CDR3 size: 15 residues. The CDR3 DNA follows: TGTGCCAGCAGCTTAGGGTCTCGAGCTGGAAACACCATATATTTT. The encoded protein is CASSLGSRAGNTIYF.

Here the CDR3 reads CASSLEGSREASYEQYF. For the CDR3, the DNA is TGTGCCAGCAGCTTGGAGGGTTCCAGGGAAGCCTCCTACGAGCAGTACTTC. This chain links TRBV5-5 with TRBJ2-7; weak D call: TRBD1 (5 bases). In germline, CDR1 is SGHKS, CDR2 YYEKEE (reference sequence). The CDR3 length is 17 residues. Trimming removed 0 bases from V and 0 bases from J, with 16 bases in between.

V is TRBV4-1 and J is TRBJ2-5; 7 bases align to TRBD2. The V and J ends lost 1 base and 5 bases, in that order; junction bases with no gene match: 7. This CDR3 is built from 15 residues. Germline V gene sequence: CDR1 MGHRA, CDR2 YSYEKL. CDR3 protein: CASSQGPGGVETQYF. CDR3 DNA: TGCGCCAGCAGCCAAGGTCCGGGGGGTGTGGAGACCCAGTACTTC.

This chain joins TRBV29-1 and TRBJ2-7; the match to TRBD2 covers 9 bases. CDR1 SQVTM and CDR2 ANQGSEA come from the germline V gene. The trim removed 4 bases at V and 3 bases at J, leaving 4 bases unmatched. The CDR3 runs 13 residues. CDR3: CSVVPSGVYEQYF. The CDR3 bases are TGCAGCGTTGTCCCTAGCGGGGTCTACGAGCAGTACTTC.

The chain has TRBV7-2 and TRBJ2-7, with D perhaps matching TRBD2 (5 bases). From germline, CDR1 is SGHTA and CDR2 FQGNSA. This CDR3 has 16 residues. Trimming stripped 1 base from V and 0 bases from J, with 13 bases between. The CDR3 DNA is TGTGCCAGCAGCTTAGGGCCCGCCCGGGGCTCCTACGAGCAGTACTTC. This encodes CASSLGPARGSYEQYF.

This clone has only one observation. The gene calls are TRBV18 and TRBJ2-3; the D gene is possibly TRBD1 (6 bases). Trimming cost V 5 bases and J 4 bases, with 13 bases left between them. This CDR3 comprises 14 residues. Germline assignment: CDR1 KGHSH and CDR2 LQKENI. CDR3 region: CASSWGRGSDTQYF. The CDR3 DNA is TGTGCCAGCTCATGGGGCAGGGGTTCAGATACGCAGTATTTT.

The V gene is TRBV7-9, the J gene TRBJ1-3; no clear D gene. V gave up 2 bases and J gave up 0 bases, with 14 bases separating them. This CDR3 has 17 residues. Germline V lookup: CDR1 SEHNR, CDR2 FQNEAQ (reference sequence). In nucleotides, the CDR3 is TGTGCCAGCAGCTTACGGGTCAGTCCAAGCTCTGGAAACACCATATATTTT. This sequence encodes CASSLRVSPSSGNTIYF.

V usage is TRBV27 and J usage is TRBJ2-7; a possible D gene is TRBD1 (7 bases). V was shortened by 7 bases and J by 2 bases, with 15 bases between the two germline ends. The CDR3 consists of 14 residues. The germline CDR1 and CDR2 sequences are MNHEY and SMNVEV (reference sequence). CDR3 sequence reads: CASKREDRTYEQYF. CDR3 DNA: TGTGCCAGCAAAAGGGAGGACAGGACCTACGAGCAGTACTTC.

A single count supports this clone. CDR3 region: CASRLDGSSYNEQFF. CDR3 in DNA: TGTGCCAGCAGACTGGACGGGAGCTCCTACAATGAGCAGTTCTTC. J is TRBJ2-1 and V is TRBV6-5, with D maybe TRBD2 (6 bases). Between the trimmed V and J ends, which lost 6 bases and 0 bases, there was a span of 12 bases. The CDR3 has 15 residues. The germline gives CDR1 MNHEY, CDR2 SVGAGI.

The chain is built from TRBV7-2 and TRBJ1-6, with TRBD1 matching 8 bases. The ends lost 7 bases at V and 0 bases at J; junction bases unmatched: 2. The CDR3 loop spans 15 amino acids. Germline CDR1 is SGHTA and CDR2 is FQGNSA. CDR3 coding DNA: TGTGCCAGCAACACAGGGGGCTCCTATAATTCACCCCTCCACTTT. This sequence encodes CASNTGGSYNSPLHF.

This chain links TRBV7-2 with TRBJ1-6; D is perhaps TRBD1 (5 bases). This CDR3 spans 13 amino acids. Germline CDR1 reads SGHTA; CDR2 reads FQGNSA. V lost 5 bases and J 7 bases, leaving 9 bases between the germline ends. DNA of the CDR3: TGTGCCAGCAGCACTGCAGGGAATTCACCCCTCCACTTT. Its translation: CASSTAGNSPLHF.

The count of this clone is one. The V call is TRBV7-2, the J call TRBJ1-2; 9 bases map to TRBD1. Germline loops: CDR1 SGHTA, CDR2 FQGNSA. Losses at the gene ends were 5 bases for V and 2 bases for J; bases not matched to a gene: 9. CDR3 length: 16 amino acids. The CDR3 DNA sequence: TGTGCCAGCAGCCCACACATCGGACAGGGGAACTATGGCTACACCTTC. This sequence encodes CASSPHIGQGNYGYTF.

The genes are TRBV9 and TRBJ2-1; 8 bases align to TRBD2. The germline V gene has CDR1 SGDLS and CDR2 YYNGEE. V shed 0 bases, J shed 6 bases, and the junction held 5 bases outside the gene matches. The CDR3 consists of 15 residues. Written as DNA, the CDR3 is TGTGCCAGCAGCGTAGAACGGGGGGGACGCAATGAGCAGTTCTTC. Translated: CASSVERGGRNEQFF. The full variable domain, rest sourced from reference TRBV9 and TRBJ2-1, is DSGVTQTPKHLITATGQRVTLRCSPRSGDLSVYWYQQSLDQGLQFLIQYYNGEERAKGNILERFSAQQFPDLHSELNLSSLELGDSALYFCASSVERGGRNEQFFGPGTRLTVL.

The chain carries TRBV28 and TRBJ2-7; 11 bases line up with TRBD2. The length of the CDR3 is 16 residues. CDR1 is MDHEN and CDR2 is SYDVKM in the germline V gene. The trim removed 7 bases at V and 4 bases at J, leaving 12 bases unmatched. The CDR3 protein is CASKRLGPSGGYEQYF. Here the CDR3 DNA reads TGTGCCAGCAAGCGGTTGGGGCCTAGCGGGGGGTACGAGCAGTACTTC.

The chain employs TRBV29-1 and TRBJ2-7; D is uncertain. Trimming left V 4 bases short and J 2 bases short, with 18 bases between. The V gene's germline CDR1 is SQVTM and CDR2 ANQGSEA. The CDR3 sequence is 15 residues long. In DNA, the CDR3 is TGCAGCGTTGGGGTCGCGACCCGGCGGCCCTACGAGCAGTACTTC. Its protein is CSVGVATRRPYEQYF.

The chain joins TRBV5-6 to TRBJ1-5; D gene ambiguous. Germline V gives CDR1 SGHDT, CDR2 YYEEEE. V was shortened by 4 bases and J by 0 bases, with 14 bases between the two germline ends. The CDR3 loop spans 16 amino acids. The CDR3 region has the DNA TGTGCCAGCAGCGGAACTTCAGGCCTTAGCAATCAGCCCCAGCATTTT. This gives the protein CASSGTSGLSNQPQHF. The complete variable domain, with remaining parts taken from reference TRBV5-6 and TRBJ1-5, reads DAGVTQSPTHLIKTRGQQVTLRCSPKSGHDTVSWYQQALGQGPQFIFQYYEEEERQRGNFPDRFSGHQFPNYSSELNVNALLLGDSALYLCASSGTSGLSNQPQHFGDGTRLSIL.

The V and J genes are TRBV27 and TRBJ1-4, with D tentatively TRBD1 (5 bases). This CDR3 is built from 17 residues. CDR1 is MNHEY and CDR2 is SMNVEV in the germline V gene (reference sequence). V was pared by 0 bases and J by 4 bases, with 15 bases between. CDR3 coding DNA: TGTGCCAGCAGTTTATCTGGACCAGGGTGGGATAATGAAAAACTGTTTTTT. Amino acids: CASSLSGPGWDNEKLFF. Full variable domain (rest looked up from reference TRBV27 and TRBJ1-4): EAQVTQNPRYLITVTGKKLTVTCSQNMNHEYMSWYRQDPGLGLRQIYYSMNVEVTDKGDVPEGYKVSRKEKRNFPLILESPSPNQTSLYFCASSLSGPGWDNEKLFFGSGTQLSVL.

With regard to this clone: One junction end does not reproduce the germline sequence, and a read error may be involved. The chain joins TRBV7-7 to TRBJ2-5; tentatively, D is TRBD1 (6 bases). The V gene's germline CDR1 is SSHAT and CDR2 FNYEAQ (reference sequence). This CDR3 spans 14 amino acids. CDR3: CASSPTGTQETQYF. As DNA, the CDR3 is TGTGCTAGCAGCCCGACAGGAACCCAAGAGACCCAGTACTTC. The full variable domain, completed using reference TRBV7-7 and TRBJ2-5, is GAGVSQSPRYKVTKRGQDVTLRCDPISSHATLYWYQQALGQGPEFLTYFNYEAQPDKSGLPSDRFSAERPEGSISTLTIQRTEQRDSAMYRCASSPTGTQETQYFGPGTRLLVL.

J is TRBJ1-3 and V is TRBV7-9; 9 positions agree with TRBD1. CDR1 is SEHNR, CDR2 FQNEAQ, per germline (reference sequence). The CDR3 is 13 residues long. The V segment lost 5 bases and the J segment 8 bases; nucleotides outside the gene matches: 4. CDR3 sequence reads: CASSARQGDTIYF. The DNA for the CDR3 is TGTGCCAGCAGCGCCCGACAGGGGGACACCATATATTTT.

This chain joins TRBV27 and TRBJ2-7, with 10 bases aligning to TRBD1. The CDR3 runs 14 residues. J lost 3 bases, V lost 5 bases, and 4 bases had no gene match. Germline CDR1 MNHEY, CDR2 SMNVEV (reference sequence). CDR3 region: CASSGTGVLYEQYF. CDR3 DNA: TGTGCCAGCAGTGGGACAGGGGTTCTCTACGAGCAGTACTTC.